This T cell receptor (beta chain) was sequenced in a study of blood T cell repertoires in COVID-19. Looking at the study overall: Material from acute and convalescent COVID-19 was sourced from the United States, Italy and Spain.

CDR1 and CDR2 from the germline V gene are MNHNY and SVGAGI (reference sequence). The CDR3 is 17 amino acids. Trimming removed 5 bases from V and 4 bases from J; junction bases left unmatched: 14. This clone showed up just a few times. Authors' methods: Estimated nucleated cell counts came from reference gene primer amplification. Method: immunoSEQ multiplex PCR; TCRdb's copy keeps in-frame clones and lacks some. The D gene and trimming were derived from the DNA, and the V and J assignments and clone size from that table. The data contain about 110,000 clones, roughly 79% of them seen just once; the ten biggest clones take up roughly 16%.

The sequenced sample was peripheral blood. The origin of this receptor is a woman of 80 years or more with active or convalescent COVID-19. J is TRBJ2-1 and V is TRBV6-6; 7 bases agree with TRBD1. The CDR3 sequence is CASSPRRRQGQYNEQFF. Here the CDR3 DNA reads TGTGCCAGCAGTCCTAGGAGGAGACAGGGCCAGTACAATGAGCAGTTCTTC.